This T cell receptor beta chain was retrieved from a study of blood T cell repertoires in COVID-19. Study summary: The analysed material was cDNA or gDNA that came from T cells, B-cell-depleted T cells, or PBMCs.

Original analysis: The authors estimated nucleated cell counts from reference gene primer amplification. This table comes from immunoSEQ multiplex PCR, and its TCRdb copy is limited to in-frame clones, with some not included. V and J calls and clone size come straight from that table; D and trimming were deduced from the DNA. This table has 200,000 to 250,000 clones, around 84% appearing once. V dropped 4 bases and J dropped 2 bases, with 15 bases sitting between them. CDR1 is MNHNS and CDR2 is SASEGT in the germline V gene. The CDR3 sequence is 16 residues long. The source of this sequence is a man aged 35 to 55 with acute or convalescent COVID-19. The chain recombines TRBV6-1 with TRBJ1-5; D perhaps matches TRBD1 (5 bases). The material sequenced was peripheral blood. CDR3 region: CASSGDGGTGNQPQHF. Written as DNA, the CDR3 is TGTGCCAGCAGTGGAGACGGGGGTACGGGCAATCAGCCCCAGCATTTT.